This is a list of T cell receptor beta chains from one sample in a study of CD8 T cells in ankylosing spondylitis. TCRdb passed the 5' RACE reads through MiXCR, listing each CDR3 protein once. Counted here are under 950,000 distinct CDR3 sequences, around 20% occurring once; the ten biggest clones make up around 20%. The sample comprised blood, either unsorted or a sorted T cell fraction (not recorded which). Receptor source: a male donor with ankylosing spondylitis. The CDR3 runs from the conserved cysteine through the conserved F or W. A D gene is named only where the DNA matches it firmly. Clone size appears in some rows only: once, few, many, or a class for an expanded clone.

size	length	D	J	V	DNA	CDR3
-	12	-	TRBJ2-7	TRBV6-6	TGTGCCAGCCGTGGAATTCCGGTCGAGCAGTACTTC	CASRGIPVEQYF
few	14	TRBD1	TRBJ2-2	TRBV6-2/TRBV6-3	TGTGCCACCACCAGGGCAGGGGGCACCGGGGAGCTGTTTTTT	CATTRAGGTGELFF
-	14	-	TRBJ2-5	TRBV7-9	TGTGCCAGCAGCTTAGCGGTAGGGTTGGAGACCCAGTACTTC	CASSLAVGLETQYF
-	14	-	TRBJ2-7	TRBV15	TGTGCCACCAGCAGAGATCCAGGGATTGACGAGCAGTACTTC	CATSRDPGIDEQYF
many	15	-	TRBJ2-1	TRBV6-1	TGTGCCAGCAGTACCTTCCGGGAGCCACCCGTTGAGCAGTTCTTC	CASSTFREPPVEQFF
few	11	TRBD1	TRBJ2-7	TRBV30	TGTGCCTTCGGGACAGCCTACGAGCAGTACTTC	CAFGTAYEQYF
-	14	-	TRBJ2-2	TRBV11-1	TGTGCCAGCAGCTTAGGGCAGGGAGACGGGGAGCTGTTTTTT	CASSLGQGDGELFF
-	13	-	TRBJ2-7	TRBV10-3	TGTGCCATCAGTGCTGACAGGACCTACGAGCAGTACTTC	CAISADRTYEQYF
-	13	-	TRBJ1-5	TRBV7-2	TGTGCCAGCAGCCCGGACAATAATCAGCCCCAGCATTTT	CASSPDNNQPQHF
many	14	-	TRBJ1-1	TRBV7-9	TGTGCCAGTAGTTTTGGGGGGCTGAACACTGAAGCTTTCTTT	CASSFGGLNTEAFF
many	16	-	TRBJ2-6	TRBV4-2	TGTGCCAGCAGCCAAGATGGGGGCGCTGGGGCCAACGTCCTGACTTTC	CASSQDGGAGANVLTF
-	15	-	TRBJ2-3	TRBV4-2	TGTGCCAGCAGCCAAGATTTTGGGCCTACTGATACGCAGTATTTT	CASSQDFGPTDTQYF
few	14	-	TRBJ2-7	TRBV5-1	TGCGCCAGCAGCTTGGGGCTAGAATCCGCGGAGCAGTACTTC	CASSLGLESAEQYF
-	18	TRBD2	TRBJ2-1	TRBV20-1	TGCAGTGCCGATCAAACTAGCGGGGGGTCCCCGTCGCGGAATGAGCAGTTCTTC	CSADQTSGGSPSRNEQFF
few	14	-	TRBJ2-7	TRBV6-5	TGTGCCAGCAGTTACTCGGAAGGTCTCCGGGAGCAGTACTTC	CASSYSEGLREQYF
-	14	TRBD1	TRBJ1-2	TRBV10-3	TGTGCCATCAGTCCCATCGACAGGGTGCGGGGCTACACCTTC	CAISPIDRVRGYTF
-	14	-	TRBJ2-1	TRBV12-3/TRBV12-4	TGTGCCAGCACCCTAGGTAGCTCCTACAATGAGCAGTTCTTC	CASTLGSSYNEQFF
many	13	-	TRBJ1-1	TRBV30	TGTGCCCGCCTCTCTAGGGAGGGCACTGAAGCTTTCTTT	CARLSREGTEAFF
few	17	TRBD2	TRBJ2-1	TRBV3-1	TGTGCCAGCAGCCAAGATAAGACTAGCTCCACCTACAATGAGCAGTTCTTC	CASSQDKTSSTYNEQFF
-	14	-	TRBJ2-7	TRBV2	TGTGCCAGCAGTGGCCCAGGAACGACCTACGAGCAGTACTTC	CASSGPGTTYEQYF
-	12	-	TRBJ2-3	TRBV6-5	TGTGCCAGCAGCTCGACTAGTGGGAATGAGTATTTT	CASSSTSGNEYF
-	16	-	TRBJ2-5	TRBV19	TGTGCCAGTACCATGACAGGCGCCAAATCTACGGAGACCCAGTACTTC	CASTMTGAKSTETQYF
few	14	-	TRBJ1-2	TRBV5-1	TGCGCCAGCAGCTTGGCACGGGGAAACTATGGCTACACCTTC	CASSLARGNYGYTF
many	14	-	TRBJ1-1	TRBV5-1	TGTGCCAGCAGTTTAGGACAAACGAACACTGAAGCTTTCTTT	CASSLGQTNTEAFF
-	15	TRBD2	TRBJ2-2	TRBV28	TGTGCCAGCCTCGGGGGGGTAAAGGACACCGGGGAGCTGTTTTTT	CASLGGVKDTGELFF
few	16	TRBD1	TRBJ2-1	TRBV11-2	TGTGCCAGCAGCCCCCGAGGGACAGGCATAATACCTGAGCAGTTCTTC	CASSPRGTGIIPEQFF
many	13	-	TRBJ2-2	TRBV5-1	TGCGCCAGCAGCTGGACTTCTCCCGGGGAGCTGTTTTTT	CASSWTSPGELFF
-	14	-	TRBJ2-1	TRBV4-2	TGTGCCAGCAGCCAAGAAGGTCCAGCAGTGGAGCAGTTCTTC	CASSQEGPAVEQFF
-	15	-	TRBJ1-1	TRBV6-5	TGTGCCAGCAGTTACTCTAGCTCGATGGGGACTGAAGCTTTCTTT	CASSYSSSMGTEAFF
-	16	TRBD2	TRBJ2-3	TRBV20-1	TGCAGTGCTAGAGATATGGCTAGCGGGGGGGCAGATACGCAGTATTTT	CSARDMASGGADTQYF
few	17	-	TRBJ2-2	TRBV7-9	TGTGCCAGCAGTTCTCCTGGACTCTCTAGAAACACCGGGGAGCTGTTTTTT	CASSSPGLSRNTGELFF
many	14	-	TRBJ1-5	TRBV20-1	TGCAGTGCTGCCCCCCCCGGGGGCAATCAGCCCCAGCATTTT	CSAAPPGGNQPQHF
-	11	-	TRBJ2-1	TRBV20-1	TGCAGTGCGACCACTAGGGGCGAGCAGTTCTTC	CSATTRGEQFF
many	13	-	TRBJ2-4	TRBV29-1	TGCAGCGTTGTTTTCGGCAGCAAAAACATTCAGTACTTC	CSVVFGSKNIQYF
few	14	-	TRBJ2-3	TRBV7-9	TGTGCCAGCAAGACAGGAGGTGGTACAGATACGCAGTATTTT	CASKTGGGTDTQYF
few	17	TRBD2	TRBJ2-1	TRBV7-9	TGTGCCAGCAGCTTAGCGAGGGCGGGAGGGCGGTACAATGAGCAGTTCTTC	CASSLARAGGRYNEQFF
-	17	TRBD1	TRBJ2-1	TRBV6-5	TGTGCCAGCTCAGTTCTCGGACAGGGAATAAATAACAATGAGCAGTTCTTC	CASSVLGQGINNNEQFF
-	15	-	TRBJ2-1	TRBV7-9	TGTGCCAGCAGCTCGACAGTTCCCAGTTGGGATGAGCAGTTCTTC	CASSSTVPSWDEQFF
-	15	-	TRBJ1-4	TRBV7-2	TGTGCCAGCAGCTTAGAACAGACAACTAATGAAAAACTGTTTTTT	CASSLEQTTNEKLFF
few	13	-	TRBJ1-1	TRBV4-1	TGCGCCAGCAGCCAAAAGCTGAACACTGAAGCTTTCTTT	CASSQKLNTEAFF
few	15	-	TRBJ2-1	TRBV5-1	TGCGCCAGCAGCCCCCTTAAAGTTTCAGCACCCGAGCAGTTCTTC	CASSPLKVSAPEQFF
-	13	-	TRBJ2-7	TRBV12-3/TRBV12-4	TGTGCCAGCAGTTTAGGGACTACGTTTGAGCAGTACTTC	CASSLGTTFEQYF
-	17	-	TRBJ2-6	TRBV3-1	TGTGCCAGCAGCCAAGGGTCGATAAGCTCTGGGGCCAACGTCCTGACTTTC	CASSQGSISSGANVLTF
-	14	-	TRBJ1-1	TRBV18	TGTGCCAGCTCCCGATCACGGGGGAACACTGAAGCTTTCTTT	CASSRSRGNTEAFF
few	14	-	TRBJ2-5	TRBV4-1	TGCGCCAGCAGCCAAGATTTGCAGCAAGAGACCCAGTACTTC	CASSQDLQQETQYF
few	14	-	TRBJ2-2	TRBV15	TGTGCCACCAGCAGAGATCCGGGGACCGGGGAGCTGTTTTTT	CATSRDPGTGELFF
-	15	TRBD2	TRBJ2-1	TRBV28	TGTGCCAGCATTGGGACTAGCGGATACTACAATGAGCAGTTCTTC	CASIGTSGYYNEQFF
-	16	TRBD2	TRBJ2-3	TRBV12-3/TRBV12-4	TGTGCCAGCAGTATACTAGCGGGAGGTAGCGCAGATACGCAGTATTTT	CASSILAGGSADTQYF
many	14	-	TRBJ2-1	TRBV5-1	TGCGCCAGCAGCTTGGCGCGTGGGGGGAATGAGCAGTTCTTC	CASSLARGGNEQFF
-	15	-	TRBJ1-2	TRBV6-1	TGTGCCAGCAGTGCCGCGGGGGCTGCTACCTATGGCTACACCTTC	CASSAAGAATYGYTF